The 3 T cell receptor beta chains below come from one sample, sequenced in a study of cytomegalovirus exposure and HLA in healthy donors. Researchers ran the PCR with 60 Vbeta and 13 Jbeta primers. The protocol was immunoSEQ multiplex PCR, while the TCRdb copy is restricted to in-frame clones and leaves out a portion. The sample has 130,000 to 150,000 clones, about 80% seen once. Source material: PBMCs. All receptors come from a man aged 40-55 years in good health and CMV-seropositive.

This chain links TRBV6-1 with TRBJ1-2, with 8 bases matching TRBD1. Per the germline V gene, CDR1 is MNHNS and CDR2 is SASEGT. The CDR3 length is 14 residues. The J segment lost 7 bases and the V segment lost 5 bases, leaving 9 bases of the junction unmatched. CDR3 DNA sequence: TGTGCCAGCAGTTCAGGGGGCGGTGGTCTTGGCTACACCTTC. Translated: CASSSGGGGLGYTF.

The chain employs TRBV9 and TRBJ2-2, with D perhaps matching TRBD2 (7 bases). Per the germline V gene, CDR1 is SGDLS and CDR2 is YYNGEE. V dropped 5 bases and J dropped 0 bases, with 17 bases sitting between them. This CDR3 has 17 residues. As DNA, the CDR3 is TGTGCCAGCAGGGGGGGGCCATCACCCCCGAACACCGGGGAGCTGTTTTTT. Translated: CASRGGPSPPNTGELFF.

This clone was counted a single time. The V and J genes are TRBV6-1 and TRBJ1-5, with TRBD1 identical over 9 bases. CDR3 length: 15 residues. The V segment lost 10 bases and the J segment 0 bases; nucleotides outside the gene matches: 7. CDR1 MNHNS and CDR2 SASEGT come from the germline V gene. In DNA, the CDR3 is TGTGCCACACCGGGACAGGGCTATAGCAATCAGCCCCAGCATTTT. This encodes CATPGQGYSNQPQHF.